This is a list of T cell receptor beta chains from one sample in a study of Ad26.COV2.S vaccination and SARS-CoV-2 variants. Using immunoSEQ multiplex PCR, the repertoire was profiled, and TCRdb retains in-frame clones only, with some absent. This sample yields about 280,000 clones, of which around 87% are seen a single time; about 3.1% belongs to the top ten. The sequencing used peripheral blood, collected in a trial of Ad26.COV2.S vaccine versus placebo. The receptors derive from a person between 18 and 65 years old who received the Ad26.COV2.S COVID-19 vaccine or a placebo. CDR3s include the opening cysteine and the closing phenylalanine or tryptophan. D genes are given only for firm matches. Only part of the rows carry a size: once, few, many, or a class if the clone is expanded.

V,size,D,J,DNA,CDR3
TRBV12-3/TRBV12-4,.,.,TRBJ1-1,TGTGCCAGCAGATTCTCGTGGGGGGGGGATGCTTTCTTT,CASRFSWGGDAFF
TRBV6-4,.,.,TRBJ2-2,TGTGCCAGCAGTTCTACCGGGACTCGCCTCACCGGGGAGCTGTTTTTT,CASSSTGTRLTGELFF
TRBV7-2,.,TRBD2,TRBJ2-7,TGTGCCAGCAGCAGCCGGACTAGGCGCGAGCAGTACTTC,CASSSRTRREQYF
TRBV6-5,.,.,TRBJ2-3,TGTGCCAGCAGTTACGCGGACACTCGCACAGATACGCAGTATTTT,CASSYADTRTDTQYF
TRBV7-9,.,TRBD2,TRBJ2-4,TGTGCCAGCAGCGGACAAGGACTAGCCGGGAACATTCAGTACTTC,CASSGQGLAGNIQYF
TRBV15,.,TRBD1,TRBJ1-6,TGTGCCACCAGCAGAGTGACAGGGCTTTCACCCCTCCACTTT,CATSRVTGLSPLHF
TRBV27,.,.,TRBJ1-2,TGTGCCAGCAGTTTATCGGCCGGGACCCCGGGCGGCTACACCTTC,CASSLSAGTPGGYTF
TRBV7-3,.,.,TRBJ2-5,TGTGCCAGCAGCTTAGGGGTGGAGGTGGGGAGCATCCAGTACTTC,CASSLGVEVGSIQYF
TRBV20-1,.,.,TRBJ2-7,TGCAGTGCTAGGGCGGGCTACGAGCAGTACTTC,CSARAGYEQYF
TRBV5-4,.,.,TRBJ1-2,TGTGCCAGCAGCTTACGGGGACCCCCTCTGTTGGGCTACACCTTC,CASSLRGPPLLGYTF
TRBV7-9,.,TRBD1,TRBJ1-3,TGTGCCAGCAGCCCTGGACAGGGAAAAGATTCTGGAAACACCATATATTTT,CASSPGQGKDSGNTIYF
TRBV4-1,.,.,TRBJ2-3,TGCGCCAGCAGCCAAGAAGGCGACCGGCCGACAGATACGCAGTATTTT,CASSQEGDRPTDTQYF
TRBV2,few,.,TRBJ1-1,TGTGCCAGCGGGGCGACCAGGATAGGCACTGAAGCTTTCTTT,CASGATRIGTEAFF
TRBV11-2,.,TRBD1,TRBJ1-2,TGTGCCAGCAGCCAATCGACAGGGGGGGGATACGGCTACACCTTC,CASSQSTGGGYGYTF
TRBV6-1,.,TRBD2,TRBJ2-7,TGTGCCAGCAGTTTTAGCGGGAGAGGGGGGTACGAGCAGTACTTC,CASSFSGRGGYEQYF
TRBV19,.,TRBD1,TRBJ2-2,TGTGCCAGTAGTTGGACAGGGCCCCGCGGGGAGCTGTTTTTT,CASSWTGPRGELFF
TRBV7-8,.,.,TRBJ1-3,TGTGCCAGCAGCTCCACCGGACAGACGCTTGGAAACACCATATATTTT,CASSSTGQTLGNTIYF
TRBV10-1,.,.,TRBJ2-1,TGCGCCAGCGGCGATAATCTAGCCTCCTACAATGAGCAGTTCTTC,CASGDNLASYNEQFF
TRBV2,few,.,TRBJ1-1,TGTGCCAGCAGTCAGGGGTGGAACACTGAAGCTTTCTTT,CASSQGWNTEAFF
TRBV27,.,.,TRBJ1-1,TGTGCCAGCAGTTTCTCGACAGATATGAACACTGAAGCTTTCTTT,CASSFSTDMNTEAFF
TRBV6-5,.,.,TRBJ2-3,TGTGCCAGCAGTTACGCAGGGACTAGCACAGATACGCAGTATTTT,CASSYAGTSTDTQYF
TRBV5-4,.,TRBD1,TRBJ2-7,TGTGCCAGCAGCTCTAAGAGCCGGGACAGGGGCTCCTACGAGCAGTACTTC,CASSSKSRDRGSYEQYF
TRBV7-2,.,.,TRBJ2-5,TGTGCCAGCAGCCCCTCAGAGACCCAGTACTTC,CASSPSETQYF
TRBV5-6,.,.,TRBJ1-5,TGTGCCAGCAGCTGGGGGACGGCTAGCAATCAGCCCCAGCATTTT,CASSWGTASNQPQHF
TRBV6-5,.,TRBD1,TRBJ1-6,TGTGCCAGCAGTTATAACAGGGGGGGATCACCCCTCCACTTT,CASSYNRGGSPLHF
TRBV29-1,once,.,TRBJ2-5,TGCAGCGTTGAAATGGCAGAGACCCAGTACTTC,CSVEMAETQYF
TRBV6-1,once,.,TRBJ2-1,TGTGCCAGCAGTGAATTTAGCAGCAATGAGCAGTTCTTC,CASSEFSSNEQFF
TRBV7-3,.,.,TRBJ2-5,TGTGCCAGCAGCCCACGACCCCCCCCAGGGACCCAGTACTTC,CASSPRPPPGTQYF
TRBV4-1,.,.,TRBJ1-6,TGCGCCAGCAGCCAAGAAAGGGTACAGGGTAAAGGATCCTATAATTCACCCCTCCACTTT,CASSQERVQGKGSYNSPLHF
TRBV7-9,.,.,TRBJ2-3,TGTGCCTTCACTAGGGGTAGCACAGATACGCAGTATTTT,CAFTRGSTDTQYF
TRBV5-4,.,.,TRBJ1-1,TGTGCCAGCAGCTTATTGGGGGTTCTTGGAAACACTGAAGCTTTCTTT,CASSLLGVLGNTEAFF
TRBV6-5,.,TRBD1,TRBJ1-4,TGTGCCAGCAGTTACGCACAGGGGGCGGGAAATGAAAAACTGTTTTTT,CASSYAQGAGNEKLFF
TRBV5-1,few,TRBD2,TRBJ2-7,TGCGCCAGCAGCTTGGGACTAGCGGGAGTGTTTGAGCAGTACTTC,CASSLGLAGVFEQYF
TRBV5-1,.,.,TRBJ1-2,TGCGCCAGCAGCTTGGGTCAACAGGGTTACTATGGCTACACCTTC,CASSLGQQGYYGYTF
TRBV25-1,.,.,TRBJ2-5,TGTGCCAGCAGTGAATTAAGGGGGGGCCCTGGGGAGACCCAGTACTTC,CASSELRGGPGETQYF
TRBV27,.,.,TRBJ2-3,TGTGCCAGCAGTTTTGTACCAGGGGCAGATACGCAGTATTTT,CASSFVPGADTQYF
TRBV4-2,.,.,TRBJ2-6,TGTGCCAGCAGCCCCAACTATCTCCATAGCTCTGGGGCCAACGTCCTGACTTTC,CASSPNYLHSSGANVLTF
TRBV6-5,.,.,TRBJ2-5,TGTGCCAGCAGTTACTCATCCGCGTTGGGTCAAGAGACCCAGTACTTC,CASSYSSALGQETQYF
TRBV5-4,once,TRBD1,TRBJ2-7,TGTGCCAGCAGCTTGCAGGGGGCGGAGGAGCAGTACTTC,CASSLQGAEEQYF
TRBV5-4,.,TRBD1,TRBJ2-6,TGTGCCAGCAGCCCTAAGACAGGGGGCTCTGGGGCCAACGTCCTGACTTTC,CASSPKTGGSGANVLTF
TRBV19,.,TRBD1,TRBJ1-1,TGTGCCAGCCGACAGGGGGAGTACCCGAACACTGAAGCTTTCTTT,CASRQGEYPNTEAFF
TRBV6-5,.,TRBD1,TRBJ2-1,TGTGCCAGCATTCGGGACAGCTCCTACAATGAGCAGTTCTTC,CASIRDSSYNEQFF
TRBV27,.,.,TRBJ2-3,TGTGCCAGCAGCCTATTTTCAGCCGGGACTGGAAGCACAGATACGCAGTATTTT,CASSLFSAGTGSTDTQYF
TRBV3-1/TRBV3-2,.,.,TRBJ2-3,TGTGCCAGCAGCCAAGTCTCTACAGATACGCAGTATTTT,CASSQVSTDTQYF
TRBV29-1,.,.,TRBJ1-1,TGCAGCCTTACCCGGGGACGGACGAACACTGAAGCTTTCTTT,CSLTRGRTNTEAFF
TRBV6-5,.,.,TRBJ2-1,TGTGCCAGTTCATCGGACCGAAGCTCCTACAATGAGCAGTTCTTC,CASSSDRSSYNEQFF
TRBV11-2,.,.,TRBJ2-1,TGTGCCAGCAGCCAAGGGGGGGTTGAGCAGTTCTTC,CASSQGGVEQFF
TRBV11-2,.,.,TRBJ2-6,TGTGCCAGCAGCTTTGAAAGCGGAGCCAACGTCCTGACTTTC,CASSFESGANVLTF
TRBV10-3,few,TRBD1,TRBJ1-1,TGTGCCATCAGTGAGTCGTTGGGGACAGGGTGGGAAGCTTTCTTT,CAISESLGTGWEAFF
TRBV11-1,.,TRBD1,TRBJ1-1,TGTGCCAGCAGCCAGGGACAGTTGAACACTGAAGCTTTCTTT,CASSQGQLNTEAFF
TRBV27,.,TRBD2,TRBJ2-2,TGTGCCAGCGGAGGGAGTAGCGGGATTACCGGGGAGCTGTTTTTT,CASGGSSGITGELFF
TRBV12-3/TRBV12-4,.,.,TRBJ2-7,TGTGCCAGCAGTTTCAGGCCGGCTCGTGAGCAGTACTTC,CASSFRPAREQYF
TRBV6-1,.,TRBD1,TRBJ1-1,TGTGCCAGCAGGGAAGAACAGGGGTTCACTGAAGCTTTCTTT,CASREEQGFTEAFF
TRBV19,.,.,TRBJ1-5,TGTGCCAGTAGTATAGAGGGGGTCCAGCCCCAGCATTTT,CASSIEGVQPQHF